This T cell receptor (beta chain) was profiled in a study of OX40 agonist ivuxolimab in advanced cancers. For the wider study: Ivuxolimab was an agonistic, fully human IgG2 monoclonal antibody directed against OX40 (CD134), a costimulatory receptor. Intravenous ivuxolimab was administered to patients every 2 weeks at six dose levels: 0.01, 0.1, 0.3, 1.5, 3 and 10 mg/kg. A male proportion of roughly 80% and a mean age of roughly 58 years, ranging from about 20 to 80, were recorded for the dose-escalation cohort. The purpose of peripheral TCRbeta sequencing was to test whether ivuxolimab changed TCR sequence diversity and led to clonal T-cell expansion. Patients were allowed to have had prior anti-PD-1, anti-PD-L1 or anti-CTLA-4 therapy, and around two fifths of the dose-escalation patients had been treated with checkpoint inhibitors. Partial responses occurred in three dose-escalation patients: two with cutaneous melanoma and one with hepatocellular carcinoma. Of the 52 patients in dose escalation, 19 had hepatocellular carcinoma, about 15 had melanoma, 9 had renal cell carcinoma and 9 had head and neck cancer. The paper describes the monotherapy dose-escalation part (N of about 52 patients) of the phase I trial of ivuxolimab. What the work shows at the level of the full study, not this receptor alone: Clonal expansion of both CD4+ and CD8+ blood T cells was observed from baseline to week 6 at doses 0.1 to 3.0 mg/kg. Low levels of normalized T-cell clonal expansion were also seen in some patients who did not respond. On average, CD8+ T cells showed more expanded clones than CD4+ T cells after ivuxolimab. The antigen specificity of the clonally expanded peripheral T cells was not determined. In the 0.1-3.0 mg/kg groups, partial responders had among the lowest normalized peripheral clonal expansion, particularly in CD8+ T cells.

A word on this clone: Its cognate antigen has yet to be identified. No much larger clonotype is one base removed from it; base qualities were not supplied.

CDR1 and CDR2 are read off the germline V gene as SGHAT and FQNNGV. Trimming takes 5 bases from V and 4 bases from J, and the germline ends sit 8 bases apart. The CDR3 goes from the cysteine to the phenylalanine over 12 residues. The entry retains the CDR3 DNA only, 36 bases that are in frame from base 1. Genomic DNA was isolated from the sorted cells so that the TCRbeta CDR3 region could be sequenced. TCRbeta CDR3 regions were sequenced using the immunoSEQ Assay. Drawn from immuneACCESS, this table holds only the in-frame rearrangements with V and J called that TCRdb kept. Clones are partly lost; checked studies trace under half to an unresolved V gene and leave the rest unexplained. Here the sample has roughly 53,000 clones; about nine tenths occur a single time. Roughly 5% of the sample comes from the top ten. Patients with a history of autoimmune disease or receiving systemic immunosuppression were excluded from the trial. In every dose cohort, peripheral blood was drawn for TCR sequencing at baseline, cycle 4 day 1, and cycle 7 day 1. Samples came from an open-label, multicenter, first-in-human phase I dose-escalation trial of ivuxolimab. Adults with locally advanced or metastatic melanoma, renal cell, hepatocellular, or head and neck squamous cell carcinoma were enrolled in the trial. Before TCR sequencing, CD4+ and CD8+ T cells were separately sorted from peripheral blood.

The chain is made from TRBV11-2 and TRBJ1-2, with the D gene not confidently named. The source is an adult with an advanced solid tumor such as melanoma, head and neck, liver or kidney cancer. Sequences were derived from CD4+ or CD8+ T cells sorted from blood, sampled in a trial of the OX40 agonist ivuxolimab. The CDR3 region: CASSRAAYGYTF. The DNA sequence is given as TGTGCCAGCAGCCGCGCGGCCTATGGCTACACCTTC. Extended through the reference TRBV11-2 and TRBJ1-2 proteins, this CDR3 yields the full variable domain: EAGVAQSPRYKIIEKRQSVAFWCNPISGHATLYWYQQILGQGPKLLIQFQNNGVVDDSQLPKDRFSAERLKGVDSTLKIQPAKLEDSAVYLCASSRAAYGYTFGSGTRLTVV.